The present TCR beta chain was sequenced within a study of radiation and T cells in renal cell carcinoma. Using immunoSEQ multiplex PCR, the repertoire was profiled, and TCRdb retains in-frame clones only, with some absent. The profile shows fewer than 150,000 clones, approximately 90% of them singletons. Documented time point: blood 2 weeks post-SBRT. Treatment denoted: 15 Gy SBRT to primary tumor, nephrectomy 4 weeks later. The tumor was a clear cell renal cell carcinoma. V shed 4 bases and J shed 7 bases, with 10 bases lying between them. The CDR3 spans 13 residues. Germline V gene lookup returns CDR1 LNHDA and CDR2 SQIVND (reference sequence).

Sequenced here: blood, sampled from a patient whose treatment included radiotherapy and nephrectomy. J is TRBJ2-2 and V is TRBV19, with TRBD1 as a possible D gene (5 bases). The origin of this receptor is a woman in her 70s with renal cell carcinoma. CDR3 amino acids: CASSKGQFGELFF. The CDR3 DNA sequence: TGTGCCAGTAGTAAGGGGCAGTTCGGGGAGCTGTTTTTT.